The 27 T cell receptor beta chains reported below all come from one sample, sequenced in a study of control samples from healthy donors and cancer patients. Sequenced by immunoSEQ multiplex PCR; TCRdb stores in-frame clones only, minus some. The repertoire holds about 160,000 clones, with roughly 95% as singletons. The material sequenced was blood. The receptor set was obtained from a woman aged 30 to 39 in good health.

This sequence joins TRBV28 and TRBJ1-5, with D possibly matching TRBD1 (6 bases). From germline, CDR1 is MDHEN and CDR2 SYDVKM. With 0 bases removed from V and 7 bases from J, the gap between germline ends came to 16 bases. The CDR3 is 16 residues long. The DNA of the CDR3 is TGTGCCAGCAGTTTATGGCCTCAGGGGCAGGGACAGCCCCAGCATTTT. Translation: CASSLWPQGQGQPQHF. The variable domain in full, with the rest retrieved from reference TRBV28 and TRBJ1-5, is DVKVTQSSRYLVKRTGEKVFLECVQDMDHENMFWYRQDPGLGLRLIYFSYDVKMKEKGDIPEGYSVSREKKERFSLILESASTNQTSMYLCASSLWPQGQGQPQHFGDGTRLSIL.

V is TRBV24-1 and J is TRBJ1-5; 9 bases map to TRBD1. The CDR3 contains 17 residues. With V trimmed by 6 bases and J by 2 bases, 10 bases remained unmatched. Germline values: CDR1 KGHDR, CDR2 SFDVKD. In DNA, the CDR3 is TGTGCCACCAGTAGTGGGACAGGGAAAAGAGGCAATCAGCCCCAGCATTTT. It translates to CATSSGTGKRGNQPQHF.

This clone was counted a single time. V and J are TRBV6-6 and TRBJ1-1; D gene uncertain. In germline, CDR1 is MNHNY, CDR2 SVGAGI (reference sequence). CDR3 size: 14 residues. V was cut by 7 bases and J by 5 bases, with 17 bases left in between. The DNA of the CDR3 is TGTGCCAGCATACCCAGTGTCTTTTGGACTGAAGCTTTCTTT. Residues: CASIPSVFWTEAFF.

Written as DNA, the CDR3 is TGTGCCAGCAGTGGGAGAACAGGGGCTTTGGGCTATGGCTACACCTTC. This gives the protein CASSGRTGALGYGYTF. The V and J genes are TRBV2 and TRBJ1-2; 7 bases fit TRBD1. Germline trimming cut 4 bases from V and 4 bases from J; bases unmatched to any gene: 12. The V gene's germline CDR1 is SNHLY and CDR2 FYNNEI. This CDR3 contains 16 residues.

The chain links TRBV9 to TRBJ2-2, with D unclear. Trimming took off 1 base at V and 5 bases at J, with 6 bases between the two ends. The CDR3 has 13 amino acids. Germline CDR1 SGDLS, CDR2 YYNGEE. Here the CDR3 reads CASSVSGTGELFF. The CDR3 bases are TGTGCCAGCAGCGTAAGTGGGACCGGGGAGCTGTTTTTT. Full variable domain (outside the CDR3, taken from reference TRBV9 and TRBJ2-2): DSGVTQTPKHLITATGQRVTLRCSPRSGDLSVYWYQQSLDQGLQFLIQYYNGEERAKGNILERFSAQQFPDLHSELNLSSLELGDSALYFCASSVSGTGELFFGEGSRLTVL.

The genes are TRBV25-1 and TRBJ2-2, with D unresolved. This CDR3 comprises 14 residues. Trimming cost V 7 bases and J 1 base, with 10 bases left between them. Germline V gene lookup returns CDR1 MGHDK and CDR2 SYGVNS. Written as DNA, the CDR3 is TGTGCCAGCATATCCCCGAAGAACACCGGGGAGCTGTTTTTT. This translates into CASISPKNTGELFF.

The chain recombines TRBV12-3 or TRBV12-4 with TRBJ1-5, with D perhaps TRBD1 (5 bases). The V gene lost 3 bases and the J gene lost 9 bases, with 9 bases spanning the gap. The CDR3 is 12 residues long. The CDR3 DNA reads as TGTGCCAGCAGTTTTGGGGGGGGGCCCCAGCATTTT. Residues: CASSFGGGPQHF.

The chain uses TRBV4-2 and TRBJ1-6; maybe TRBD1 (6 bases). The CDR3 consists of 17 residues. Germline values: CDR1 LGHNA, CDR2 YNFKEQ. V was clipped by 1 base and J by 7 bases, with 17 bases between them. The CDR3 sequence is CASSQGITGNGNSPLHF. CDR3 nucleotides: TGTGCCAGCAGCCAAGGTATAACAGGGAACGGAAATTCACCCCTCCACTTT.

This sequence joins TRBV5-1 and TRBJ1-6; the D gene is possibly TRBD1 (5 bases). The CDR3 is 15 residues long. Germline CDR1 reads SGHRS; CDR2 reads YFSETQ. Trimming removed 1 base at V and 7 bases at J, with 12 bases between. The CDR3 region has the DNA TGCGCCAGCAGCTTGCAGGGACCCAACAATTCACCCCTCCACTTT. This translates into CASSLQGPNNSPLHF.

The chain is built from TRBV19 and TRBJ2-1, with D tentatively TRBD2 (5 bases). Germline V lookup: CDR1 LNHDA, CDR2 SQIVND (reference sequence). There are 15 residues in the CDR3. Trimming pared 2 bases from V and 5 bases from J, leaving 13 bases between. In nucleotides, the CDR3 is TGTGCCAGTAGTATATTCACCCCCGGGGACAATGAGCAGTTCTTC. Its translation: CASSIFTPGDNEQFF.

This chain links TRBV5-1 with TRBJ2-3; D gene uncertain. The CDR3 has 13 amino acids. The germline V gene encodes CDR1 SGHRS and CDR2 YFSETQ. V was trimmed by 7 bases and J by 0 bases, leaving 9 bases between them. CDR3 region: CASSKLSTDTQYF. CDR3 sequence (DNA): TGCGCCAGCTCGAAACTGAGCACAGATACGCAGTATTTT. Using reference TRBV5-1 and TRBJ2-3 for the parts outside the CDR3, the full variable domain is KAGVTQTPRYLIKTRGQQVTLSCSPISGHRSVSWYQQTPGQGLQFLFEYFSETQRNKGNFPGRFSGRQFSNSRSEMNVSTLELGDSALYLCASSKLSTDTQYFGPGTRLTVL.

The chain couples TRBV19 to TRBJ2-3, with 9 bases aligning to TRBD2. Germline V CDR1 and CDR2: LNHDA, SQIVND (reference sequence). CDR3 length equals 14 residues. V trimming: 4 bases; J trimming: 4 bases; junction bases outside the gene matches: 3. This CDR3 reads CASSKREVSDTQYF. The CDR3 nucleotides are TGTGCCAGTAGTAAGCGGGAGGTGTCAGATACGCAGTATTTT.

This clone was seen once. The chain is built from TRBV7-3 and TRBJ2-1; no definite D call. Germline V gene data show CDR1 as SGHTA and CDR2 as FQGTGA. CDR3 size: 14 residues. V shed 5 bases and J shed 2 bases, with 10 bases lying between them. The CDR3 DNA reads as TGTGCCAGCAGCGTCGACGGAGCCTACAATGAGCAGTTCTTC. It specifies CASSVDGAYNEQFF.

The chain has TRBV10-3 and TRBJ1-2, with TRBD1 as a possible D gene (6 bases). CDR3 length: 14 amino acids. From germline, CDR1 is ENHRY and CDR2 SYGVKD. The ends were cut back, 11 bases at V and 5 bases at J, with 21 bases in the middle. CDR3 amino acids: CAARGGQRLYGYTF. The CDR3 coding sequence is TGTGCCGCCCGAGGGGGACAAAGGTTATATGGCTACACCTTC.

The chain employs TRBV19 and TRBJ1-3, with D perhaps matching TRBD1 (5 bases). CDR1 LNHDA and CDR2 SQIVND come from the germline V gene (reference sequence). V was trimmed by 2 bases and J by 1 base, leaving 9 bases between them. CDR3 length: 15 residues. CDR3 region: CASSILQGSGNTIYF. The CDR3 nucleotides are TGTGCCAGTAGTATACTTCAGGGATCTGGAAACACCATATATTTT.

The V and J genes are TRBV4-1 and TRBJ2-2; TRBD2 agrees at 7 bases. Germline values: CDR1 MGHRA, CDR2 YSYEKL. The CDR3 is 16 amino acids. Trimming cost V 4 bases and J 6 bases; bases outside gene matches: 11. CDR3 DNA: TGCGCCAGCAGCCCCACGCTCACTAGCGAGGCCGGGGAGCTGTTTTTT. This codes for CASSPTLTSEAGELFF.

This chain connects TRBV4-1 to TRBJ2-7; 9 nucleotides match TRBD1. After removal of 3 bases from V and 5 bases from J, the junction contained 8 bases not matched to a gene. This CDR3 has 15 amino acids. Germline V gives CDR1 MGHRA, CDR2 YSYEKL. The CDR3 DNA sequence: TGCGCCAGCAGCCAGTCCGGGACAGGGACCCACGAGCAGTACTTC. Translated: CASSQSGTGTHEQYF.

The genes are TRBV28 and TRBJ2-7; TRBD1 matches at 10 bases. The germline V gene has CDR1 MDHEN and CDR2 SYDVKM. The CDR3 is 15 residues long. V dropped 5 bases and J dropped 2; count of bases not matched to a gene: 6. CDR3 sequence reads: CASSPGTGAPYEQYF. The CDR3 DNA reads TGTGCCAGCAGTCCAGGGACAGGGGCACCCTACGAGCAGTACTTC.

This clone appeared a single time. The chain uses TRBV5-6 and TRBJ2-7; 12 bases are a match to TRBD2. The CDR3 has 17 residues. Germline V gene lookup returns CDR1 SGHDT and CDR2 YYEEEE. V was clipped by 4 bases and J by 6 bases; unmatched bases: 14. The chain's CDR3 is CASSPEPSGGAGREQYF. For the CDR3, the DNA is TGTGCCAGCAGCCCGGAGCCTAGCGGGGGGGCAGGGCGCGAGCAGTACTTC.

The V gene is TRBV10-3, the J gene TRBJ2-7; TRBD1 aligns across 11 bases. J was trimmed by 3 bases and V by 8 bases; bases with no gene match: 9. CDR1 and CDR2 (germline): ENHRY, SYGVKD. The CDR3 is 15 amino acids. CDR3 bases: TGTGCCATCCATCCCGGGACAGGGGGGATCTACGAGCAGTACTTC. Residues: CAIHPGTGGIYEQYF.

About this clone: This sample also contains other DNA sequences that code for the same CDR3. The J gene is TRBJ2-5, the V gene TRBV2; D gene uncertain. Germline CDR1 reads SNHLY; CDR2 reads FYNNEI. CDR3 length equals 12 residues. Deletions cut 6 bases from V and 3 bases from J, with 8 bases between. The CDR3 region is CASSRQKETQYF. DNA for the CDR3: TGTGCCAGCAGCAGGCAGAAAGAGACCCAGTACTTC.

The chain has TRBV7-9 and TRBJ2-1; D possibly corresponds to TRBD1 (6 bases). The CDR3 runs to 15 residues. The germline V gene has CDR1 SEHNR and CDR2 FQNEAQ (reference sequence). Trimming took 5 bases from V and 4 from J, leaving 15 bases between them. As DNA, the CDR3 is TGTGCCAGCAGCCTACAGGAGGACAGATACAATGAGCAGTTCTTC. Translating gives CASSLQEDRYNEQFF.

The chain links TRBV3-1 (or the pseudogene TRBV3-2) to TRBJ2-7; TRBD2 matches at 16 bases. V shed 5 bases, J shed 7 bases, and the junction held 5 bases outside the gene matches. Germline V lookup: CDR1 LGHDT, CDR2 YNNKEL (reference sequence). This CDR3 comprises 15 residues. The CDR3 loop reads CASSWGLAGGREQYF. CDR3 sequence (DNA): TGTGCCAGCAGCTGGGGACTAGCGGGGGGGCGTGAGCAGTACTTC.

This rearrangement joins TRBV6-5 to TRBJ1-1, with D uncertain. The CDR3 loop spans 13 amino acids. Deletions cut 7 bases from V and 1 base from J, with 10 bases between. Germline CDR1 reads MNHEY; CDR2 reads SVGAGI. Here the CDR3 reads CASTFGGNTEAFF. CDR3 sequence (DNA): TGTGCCAGCACTTTCGGCGGGAACACTGAAGCTTTCTTT.

The CDR3 loop reads CASSQGGLGLLGETQYF. For the CDR3, the DNA is TGCGCCAGCAGCCAAGGGGGCCTAGGCCTTCTTGGGGAGACCCAGTACTTC. The chain combines TRBV4-1 with TRBJ2-5, with D possibly TRBD1 on 5 matching bases. The CDR3 extends over 17 amino acids. Germline V gene data show CDR1 as MGHRA and CDR2 as YSYEKL. V was pared by 1 base and J by 5 bases, with 20 bases between.

The chain recombines TRBV11-2 with TRBJ1-1; D is undetermined. Trimming cost V 5 bases and J 1 base, with 8 bases left between them. From germline, CDR1 is SGHAT and CDR2 FQNNGV. This CDR3 spans 13 amino acids. The CDR3 coding sequence is TGTGCCAGCAGCGCAGGATGGAACACTGAAGCTTTCTTT. Its protein is CASSAGWNTEAFF.

This chain joins TRBV30 and TRBJ2-5; 9 bases line up with TRBD2. This CDR3 spans 16 amino acids. After removal of 3 bases from V and 5 bases from J, the junction contained 13 bases not matched to a gene. Looked up from germline, CDR1 is GTSNPN and CDR2 is SVGIG (reference sequence). The CDR3 loop is CAWSEGLAGAAETQYF. CDR3 bases: TGTGCCTGGAGCGAGGGGTTAGCGGGAGCGGCGGAGACCCAGTACTTC.